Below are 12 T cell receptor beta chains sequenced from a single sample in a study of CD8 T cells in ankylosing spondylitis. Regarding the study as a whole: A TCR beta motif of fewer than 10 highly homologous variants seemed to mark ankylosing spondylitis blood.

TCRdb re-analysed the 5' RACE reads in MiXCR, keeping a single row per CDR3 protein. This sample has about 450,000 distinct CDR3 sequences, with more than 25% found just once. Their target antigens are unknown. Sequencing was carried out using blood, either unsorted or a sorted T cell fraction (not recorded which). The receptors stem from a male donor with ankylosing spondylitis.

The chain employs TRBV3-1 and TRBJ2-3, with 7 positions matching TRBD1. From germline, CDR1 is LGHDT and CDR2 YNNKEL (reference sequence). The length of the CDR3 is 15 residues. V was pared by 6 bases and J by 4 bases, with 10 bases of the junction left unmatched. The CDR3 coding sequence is TGTGCCAGCAGTCCCGGGACAGCAAACTCAGATACGCAGTATTTT. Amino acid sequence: CASSPGTANSDTQYF.

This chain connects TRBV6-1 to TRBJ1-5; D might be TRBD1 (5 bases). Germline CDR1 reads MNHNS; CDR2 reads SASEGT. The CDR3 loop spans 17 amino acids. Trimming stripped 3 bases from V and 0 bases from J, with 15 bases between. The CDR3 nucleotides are TGTGCCAGCAGTGAGTTTTGGGGCAGTGCTAGCAATCAGCCCCAGCATTTT. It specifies CASSEFWGSASNQPQHF.

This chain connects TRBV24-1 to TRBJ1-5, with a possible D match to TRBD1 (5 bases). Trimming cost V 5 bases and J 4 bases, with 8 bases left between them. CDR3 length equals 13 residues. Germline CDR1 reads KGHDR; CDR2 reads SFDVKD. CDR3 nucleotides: TGTGCCACCAGTGGGGACGGAAATCAGCCCCAGCATTTT. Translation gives CATSGDGNQPQHF.

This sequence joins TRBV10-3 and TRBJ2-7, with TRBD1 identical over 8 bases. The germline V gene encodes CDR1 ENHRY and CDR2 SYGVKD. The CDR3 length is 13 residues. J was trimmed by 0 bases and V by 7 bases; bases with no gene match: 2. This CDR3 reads CAIKTGDSYEQYF. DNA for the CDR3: TGTGCCATCAAGACAGGGGACTCCTACGAGCAGTACTTC.

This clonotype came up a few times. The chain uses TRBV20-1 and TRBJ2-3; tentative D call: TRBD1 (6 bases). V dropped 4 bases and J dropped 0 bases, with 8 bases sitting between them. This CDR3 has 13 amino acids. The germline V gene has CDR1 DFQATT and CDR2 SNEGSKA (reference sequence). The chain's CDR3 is CSATDRSTDTQYF. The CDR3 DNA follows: TGCAGTGCTACCGACAGGAGCACAGATACGCAGTATTTT.

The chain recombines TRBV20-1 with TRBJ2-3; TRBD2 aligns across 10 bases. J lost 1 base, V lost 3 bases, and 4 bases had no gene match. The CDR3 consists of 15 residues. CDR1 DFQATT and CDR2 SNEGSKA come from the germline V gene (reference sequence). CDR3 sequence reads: CSASTGTSGTDTQYF. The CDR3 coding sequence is TGCAGTGCTAGTACCGGGACTAGCGGCACAGATACGCAGTATTTT.

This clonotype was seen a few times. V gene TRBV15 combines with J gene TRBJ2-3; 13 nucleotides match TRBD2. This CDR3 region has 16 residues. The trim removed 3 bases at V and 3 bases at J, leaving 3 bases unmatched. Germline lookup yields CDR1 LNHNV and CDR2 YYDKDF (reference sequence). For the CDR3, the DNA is TGTGCCACCAGCAGGGCGACTAGCGGGAGGACAGATACGCAGTATTTT. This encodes CATSRATSGRTDTQYF.

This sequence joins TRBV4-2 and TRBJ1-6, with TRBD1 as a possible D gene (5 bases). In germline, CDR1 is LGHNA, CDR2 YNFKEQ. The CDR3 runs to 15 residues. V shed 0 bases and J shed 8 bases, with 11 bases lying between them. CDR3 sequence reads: CASSQDRGEDSPLHF. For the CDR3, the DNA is TGTGCCAGCAGCCAAGATCGGGGGGAGGATTCACCCCTCCACTTT.

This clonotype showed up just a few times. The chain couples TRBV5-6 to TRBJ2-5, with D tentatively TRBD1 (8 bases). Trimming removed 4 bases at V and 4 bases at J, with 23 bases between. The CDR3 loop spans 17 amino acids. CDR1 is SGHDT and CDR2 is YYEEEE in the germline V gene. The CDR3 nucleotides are TGTGCCAGCAGCCGTGGACAGGGACTATCCCTTCGAGAGACCCAGTACTTC. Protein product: CASSRGQGLSLRETQYF.

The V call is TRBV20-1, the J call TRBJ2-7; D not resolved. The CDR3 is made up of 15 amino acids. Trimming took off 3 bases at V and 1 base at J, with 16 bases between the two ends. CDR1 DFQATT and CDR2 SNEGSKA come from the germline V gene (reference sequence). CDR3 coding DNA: TGCAGTGCTAGTGGGGTAGCTGGCACGTCCTACGAGCAGTACTTC. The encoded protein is CSASGVAGTSYEQYF.

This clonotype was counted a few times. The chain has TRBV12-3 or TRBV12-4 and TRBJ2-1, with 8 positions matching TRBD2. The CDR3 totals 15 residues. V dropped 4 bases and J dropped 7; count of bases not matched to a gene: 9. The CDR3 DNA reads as TGTGCCAGCAGTTCCCGCGGGGGCGGGAGGAATGAGCAGTTCTTC. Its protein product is CASSSRGGGRNEQFF.

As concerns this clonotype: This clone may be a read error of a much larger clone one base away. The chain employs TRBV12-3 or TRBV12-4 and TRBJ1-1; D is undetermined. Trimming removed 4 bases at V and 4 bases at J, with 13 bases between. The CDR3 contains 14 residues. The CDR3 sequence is CASSYLRRGTEAFF. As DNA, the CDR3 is TGTGCCAGCAGTTATCTGAGGCGCGGCACTGAAGCTTTCTTT.